These 29 T cell receptor beta chains were sequenced from one sample in a study of blood T cell repertoires in COVID-19. Data came from immunoSEQ multiplex PCR; TCRdb stores just in-frame clones and leaves some out. The table has tens of thousands of clones, about nine tenths seen once. The sequenced material came from peripheral blood. The receptors were sampled from a man in his sixties with acute or convalescent COVID-19.

The chain links TRBV4-1 to TRBJ1-1; TRBD1 matches at 7 bases. V lost 2 bases, J lost 6 bases, and 6 bases stayed unmatched. Germline V lookup: CDR1 MGHRA, CDR2 YSYEKL. This CDR3 is 14 amino acids long. CDR3 amino acids: CASSQHRGLSEAFF. The CDR3, as DNA: TGCGCCAGCAGCCAACACAGGGGCTTGTCTGAAGCTTTCTTT.

The chain combines TRBV21-1 with TRBJ1-5; the DNA was not compared with TRBD1, the D call given in the table. TRBV21-1 is a pseudogene segment. The CDR3 loop spans 12 amino acids. This chain's CDR3 is CASRAGNQPQHF. The CDR3 DNA reads TGTGCCAGCAGGGCCGGCAATCAGCCCCAGCATTTT.

The chain is built from TRBV11-2 and TRBJ1-3, with no clear D. Trimming stripped 4 bases from V and 5 bases from J, with 3 bases between. The CDR3 is made up of 11 amino acids. The germline gives CDR1 SGHAT, CDR2 FQNNGV. The CDR3 reads CASSYRNTIYF. Written as DNA, the CDR3 is TGTGCCAGCAGCTATAGAAACACCATATATTTT.

This rearrangement joins TRBV2 to TRBJ1-1, with unresolved D. Germline V gene lookup returns CDR1 SNHLY and CDR2 FYNNEI. Deletions cut 1 base from V and 7 bases from J, with 16 bases between. The CDR3 totals 15 residues. CDR3 bases: TGTGCCAGCAGTGAAGTCTCCTTTCAAACTGATGAAGCTTTCTTT. It translates to CASSEVSFQTDEAFF.

This rearrangement joins TRBV30 to TRBJ1-4; D ambiguous. V lost 0 bases and J 4 bases, leaving 9 bases between the germline ends. Looked up from germline, CDR1 is GTSNPN and CDR2 is SVGIG (reference sequence). This CDR3 comprises 14 residues. The CDR3 region is CAWSVRGVNEKLFF. CDR3 nucleotides: TGTGCCTGGAGTGTACGCGGGGTTAATGAAAAACTGTTTTTT.

This clone showed up just a few times. The chain uses TRBV4-1 and TRBJ2-7; D possibly corresponds to TRBD2 (7 bases). Germline lookup yields CDR1 MGHRA and CDR2 YSYEKL. The CDR3 runs to 17 residues. V dropped 4 bases and J dropped 1 base, with 20 bases sitting between them. In DNA form, the CDR3 reads TGCGCCAGCAGCCCCTCAGCGGGGACACCTCTATCCTACGAGCAGTACTTC. This sequence encodes CASSPSAGTPLSYEQYF.

As to this clone: A much larger clone sits a single nucleotide away, making a read error possible. This chain uses TRBV11-2 with TRBJ1-2; 9 nucleotides match TRBD1. This CDR3 spans 13 amino acids. Germline CDR1 is SGHAT and CDR2 is FQNNGV. The V segment lost 5 bases and the J segment 5 bases; nucleotides outside the gene matches: 3. CDR3 DNA sequence: TGTGCCAGCAGCCCGGACAGGGGATATGGCTACACCTTC. Translated, it gives CASSPDRGYGYTF. The full variable domain, with the rest looked up from reference TRBV11-2 and TRBJ1-2, is EAGVAQSPRYKIIEKRQSVAFWCNPISGHATLYWYQQILGQGPKLLIQFQNNGVVDDSQLPKDRFSAERLKGVDSTLKIQPAKLEDSAVYLCASSPDRGYGYTFGSGTRLTVV.

This clone was observed a handful of times. The chain combines TRBV12-5 with TRBJ2-7, with TRBD1 identical over 8 bases. From germline, CDR1 is LGHNT and CDR2 FRNRAP. V dropped 6 bases and J dropped 1; count of bases not matched to a gene: 5. The length of the CDR3 is 14 residues. CDR3 coding DNA: TGTGCTAGTGGCCCAGGGGGCGGGTCCTACGAGCAGTACTTC. Translating it yields CASGPGGGSYEQYF.

The rearrangement uses TRBV6-5 and TRBJ1-2, with D unclear. Per germline, CDR1 MNHEY and CDR2 SVGAGI. The CDR3 has 12 amino acids. V lost 6 bases, J lost 4 bases, and 9 bases lay in between. The CDR3 nucleotides read TGTGCCAGCAGGGTCGGGTTCTATGGCTACACCTTC. The encoded protein is CASRVGFYGYTF.

This chain joins TRBV3-1 (or the pseudogene TRBV3-2) and TRBJ1-6; D perhaps matches TRBD1 (5 bases). CDR3 size: 15 residues. V was pared by 5 bases and J by 10 bases, with 18 bases between. CDR1 and CDR2 (germline): LGHDT, YNNKEL (reference sequence). This CDR3 reads CASSNAGGYSSPLHF. The DNA for the CDR3 is TGTGCCAGCAGCAACGCCGGGGGGTACAGCTCACCCCTCCACTTT.

V gene TRBV5-6 combines with J gene TRBJ1-1; D unresolved. Germline CDR1 and CDR2: SGHDT and YYEEEE. Trimming pared 4 bases from V and 8 bases from J, leaving 12 bases between. The CDR3 covers 12 residues. This chain's CDR3 is CASSRGGLEAFF. DNA for the CDR3: TGTGCCAGCAGCCGAGGAGGACTCGAAGCTTTCTTT.

V and J are TRBV5-6 and TRBJ2-7; no clear D gene. The CDR3 sequence is 14 residues long. The V end lost 3 bases, the J end lost 0 bases, and 10 bases lay between the germline ends. The germline gives CDR1 SGHDT, CDR2 YYEEEE. The CDR3 DNA is TGTGCCAGCAGCTCCCGCCTGAGCTCCTACGAGCAGTACTTC. As protein: CASSSRLSSYEQYF.

This chain uses TRBV3-1 (or the pseudogene TRBV3-2) with TRBJ2-3; D remains ambiguous. CDR1 is LGHDT and CDR2 is YNNKEL in the germline V gene (reference sequence). V was pared by 6 bases and J by 2 bases, with 15 bases between. The CDR3 length is 15 residues. The DNA for the CDR3 is TGTGCCAGCAGTCCGACGGAGAGGATCACAGATACGCAGTATTTT. The encoded protein is CASSPTERITDTQYF.

This sequence joins TRBV5-6 and TRBJ2-3, with TRBD2 matching over 7 bases. Germline CDR1 is SGHDT and CDR2 is YYEEEE. The CDR3 spans 15 residues. V was pared by 4 bases and J by 2 bases, with 7 bases of the junction left unmatched. The CDR3 nucleotides read TGTGCCAGCAGCGCCGATAGCGGGTACACAGATACGCAGTATTTT. Translating it yields CASSADSGYTDTQYF.

The chain recombines TRBV7-9 with TRBJ2-1, with D possibly matching TRBD1 (5 bases). V was cut by 4 bases and J by 1 base, with 8 bases left in between. The CDR3 runs to 14 residues. CDR1 is SEHNR, CDR2 FQNEAQ, per germline (reference sequence). The CDR3 DNA is TGTGCCAGCAGCTCACAGGTATCCTACAATGAGCAGTTCTTC. Amino acid sequence: CASSSQVSYNEQFF.

J is TRBJ1-1 and V is TRBV5-1, with 7 bases aligning to TRBD1. The CDR3 consists of 16 residues. The germline V gene encodes CDR1 SGHRS and CDR2 YFSETQ. V gave up 0 bases and J gave up 5 bases; unmatched junction bases: 10. CDR3 sequence (DNA): TGCGCCAGCAGCTTGGCCTTGACAGGGAGTCCAACTGAAGCTTTCTTT. This sequence encodes CASSLALTGSPTEAFF. The full variable domain, completed using reference TRBV5-1 and TRBJ1-1, is KAGVTQTPRYLIKTRGQQVTLSCSPISGHRSVSWYQQTPGQGLQFLFEYFSETQRNKGNFPGRFSGRQFSNSRSEMNVSTLELGDSALYLCASSLALTGSPTEAFFGQGTRLTVV.

The chain has TRBV9 and TRBJ1-1; D uncertain. V lost 0 bases and J lost 3, with 6 bases in between. CDR3 length: 13 amino acids. The germline CDR1 and CDR2 sequences are SGDLS and YYNGEE. For the CDR3, the DNA is TGTGCCAGCAGCGTAGCCGGAGACACTGAAGCTTTCTTT. This encodes CASSVAGDTEAFF.

V is TRBV7-9 and J is TRBJ1-2; D call uncertain. CDR1 is SEHNR and CDR2 is FQNEAQ in the germline V gene (reference sequence). The V and J ends lost 2 bases and 4 bases respectively, with 8 bases between them. The CDR3 is 13 amino acids. The CDR3 loop is CASSLLSPYGYTF. DNA for the CDR3: TGTGCCAGCAGCTTACTATCCCCCTATGGCTACACCTTC.

The gene calls are TRBV6-1 and TRBJ1-1; 12 bases fit TRBD1. V dropped 4 bases and J dropped 0; count of bases not matched to a gene: 9. The CDR3 sequence is 18 residues long. Looked up from germline, CDR1 is MNHNS and CDR2 is SASEGT. This chain's CDR3 is CASSGRDRGRPMNTEAFF. DNA for the CDR3: TGTGCCAGCAGTGGCCGGGACAGGGGGCGGCCCATGAACACTGAAGCTTTCTTT.

The chain is built from TRBV24-1 and TRBJ1-1; D is possibly TRBD1 (6 bases). CDR1 and CDR2 from the germline V gene are KGHDR and SFDVKD. The length of the CDR3 is 15 residues. Trimming left V 2 bases short and J 3 bases short, with 12 bases between. Here the CDR3 DNA reads TGTGCCACCAGTGATTCCGCCAGGGGAGACACTGAAGCTTTCTTT. This gives the protein CATSDSARGDTEAFF.

The chain is built from TRBV5-1 and TRBJ1-3; D is perhaps TRBD1 (5 bases). This CDR3 contains 16 residues. Between the trimmed V and J ends, which lost 0 bases and 1 base, there was a span of 11 bases. CDR1 SGHRS and CDR2 YFSETQ come from the germline V gene. The CDR3 spells CASSLDWGGSGNTIYF. In nucleotides, the CDR3 is TGCGCCAGCAGCTTGGACTGGGGGGGATCTGGAAACACCATATATTTT.

The chain is built from TRBV11-3 and TRBJ1-1; 9 bases are a match to TRBD1. The ends lost 0 bases at V and 0 bases at J; junction bases unmatched: 17. CDR1 and CDR2 (germline): SGHNT, YENEEA. The CDR3 extends over 21 amino acids. The CDR3 sequence is CASSLDPQGAYKFVMNTEAFF. CDR3 in DNA: TGTGCCAGCAGCTTAGATCCACAGGGGGCCTATAAGTTCGTTATGAACACTGAAGCTTTCTTT.

This chain links TRBV19 with TRBJ1-5; TRBD1 might be the D (6 bases). V was cut by 2 bases and J by 7 bases, with 12 bases left in between. The CDR3 is made up of 14 amino acids. Germline CDR1 and CDR2: LNHDA and SQIVND (reference sequence). This chain's CDR3 is CASSIKWGGQPQHF. The CDR3 DNA reads TGTGCCAGTAGTATAAAGTGGGGGGGCCAGCCCCAGCATTTT.

The chain joins TRBV27 to TRBJ1-4, with 8 bases that match TRBD1. The length of the CDR3 is 16 residues. Germline CDR1 and CDR2: MNHEY and SMNVEV (reference sequence). J lost 7 bases, V lost 3 bases, and 10 bases had no gene match. The CDR3 bases are TGTGCCAGCAGTTTTGATGATCAGGGGGCAGCTGAAAAACTGTTTTTT. Residues: CASSFDDQGAAEKLFF. The entire variable domain, with the rest obtained from reference TRBV27 and TRBJ1-4, is as follows: EAQVTQNPRYLITVTGKKLTVTCSQNMNHEYMSWYRQDPGLGLRQIYYSMNVEVTDKGDVPEGYKVSRKEKRNFPLILESPSPNQTSLYFCASSFDDQGAAEKLFFGSGTQLSVL.

V and J are TRBV6-5 and TRBJ1-1; D might be TRBD1 (5 bases). V was clipped by 5 bases and J by 10 bases, with 20 bases between them. The CDR3 sequence is 14 residues long. Looked up from germline, CDR1 is MNHEY and CDR2 is SVGAGI. The CDR3 DNA follows: TGTGCCAGCAGTCCGGCTCAACGGGGGGATCGAGCTTTCTTT. As protein: CASSPAQRGDRAFF.

Only one count was recorded for this clone. The CDR3 DNA is TGTGCCAGCAGCTCCGGGCAGGGGGCGGGAGAGACCCAGTACTTC. This translates into CASSSGQGAGETQYF. The chain uses TRBV5-4 and TRBJ2-5, with 8 bases lining up with TRBD1. The junction had 8 bases not matched to a gene; V was cut back by 3 bases and J by 4 bases. The CDR3 contains 15 residues. Germline V CDR1 and CDR2: SGHNT, YYREEE (reference sequence).

This chain connects TRBV24-1 to TRBJ2-3, with a tentative D call TRBD1 (6 bases). CDR3 length equals 13 residues. CDR1 is KGHDR, CDR2 SFDVKD, per germline. Between the trimmed V and J ends, which lost 7 bases and 0 bases, there was a span of 7 bases. CDR3 sequence: CATRDSSTDTQYF. The CDR3 DNA reads TGTGCCACCAGGGACAGTAGCACAGATACGCAGTATTTT.

V is TRBV5-1 and J is TRBJ2-1, with D tentatively TRBD1 (5 bases). Germline V gives CDR1 SGHRS, CDR2 YFSETQ. Trimming took off 0 bases at V and 1 base at J, with 8 bases between the two ends. The CDR3 contains 15 residues. The CDR3 DNA reads TGCGCCAGCAGCTTGGAACAGGCTTCCTACAATGAGCAGTTCTTC. It codes for CASSLEQASYNEQFF.

This chain joins TRBV7-9 and TRBJ1-6; maybe TRBD1 (6 bases). Trimming stripped 5 bases from V and 6 bases from J, with 17 bases between. This CDR3 has 16 amino acids. The germline gives CDR1 SEHNR, CDR2 FQNEAQ (reference sequence). CDR3 DNA: TGTGCCAGCAGCCAACCGGGGGGGCAGGGTAATTCACCCCTCCACTTT. Translated: CASSQPGGQGNSPLHF.